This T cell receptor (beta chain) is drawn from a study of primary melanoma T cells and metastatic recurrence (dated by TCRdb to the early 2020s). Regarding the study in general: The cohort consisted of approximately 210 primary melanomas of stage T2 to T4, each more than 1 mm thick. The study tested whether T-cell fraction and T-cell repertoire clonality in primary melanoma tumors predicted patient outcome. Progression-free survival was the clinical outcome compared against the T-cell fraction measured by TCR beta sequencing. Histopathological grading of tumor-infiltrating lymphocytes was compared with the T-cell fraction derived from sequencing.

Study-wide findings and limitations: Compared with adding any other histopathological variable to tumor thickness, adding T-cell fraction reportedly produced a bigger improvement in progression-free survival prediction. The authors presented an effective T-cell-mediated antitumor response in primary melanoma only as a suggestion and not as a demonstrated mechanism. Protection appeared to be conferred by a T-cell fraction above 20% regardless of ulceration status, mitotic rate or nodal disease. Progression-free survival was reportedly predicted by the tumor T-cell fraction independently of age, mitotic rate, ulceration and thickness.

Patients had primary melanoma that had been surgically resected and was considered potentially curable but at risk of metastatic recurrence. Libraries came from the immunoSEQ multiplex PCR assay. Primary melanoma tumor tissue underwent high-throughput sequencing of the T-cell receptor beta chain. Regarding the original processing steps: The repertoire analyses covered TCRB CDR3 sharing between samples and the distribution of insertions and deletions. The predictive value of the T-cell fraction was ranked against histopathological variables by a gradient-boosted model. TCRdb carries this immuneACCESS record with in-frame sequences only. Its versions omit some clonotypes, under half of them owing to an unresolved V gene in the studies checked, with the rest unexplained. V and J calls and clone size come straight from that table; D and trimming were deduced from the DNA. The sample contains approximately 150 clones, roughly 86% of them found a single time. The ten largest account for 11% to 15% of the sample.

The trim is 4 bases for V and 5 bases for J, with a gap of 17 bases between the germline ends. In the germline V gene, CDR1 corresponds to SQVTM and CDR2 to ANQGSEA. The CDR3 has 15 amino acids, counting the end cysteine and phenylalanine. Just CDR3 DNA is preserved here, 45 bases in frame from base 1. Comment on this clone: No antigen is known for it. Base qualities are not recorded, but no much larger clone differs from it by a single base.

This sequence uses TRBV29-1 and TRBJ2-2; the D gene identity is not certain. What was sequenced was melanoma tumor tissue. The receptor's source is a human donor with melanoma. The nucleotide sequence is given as TGCAGCGTTGCCTACTACAGTACGAGGACCGGGGAGCTGTTTTTT. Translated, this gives CSVAYYSTRTGELFF.